Listed below are T cell receptor beta chains from one sample, sequenced in a study of T cell changes during pregnancy in multiple sclerosis. The data were produced by immunoSEQ multiplex PCR, yet TCRdb's version contains in-frame clones alone and is incomplete. The profile shows roughly 27,000 clones, roughly 92% of them singletons. Source: CD4+ T cells from peripheral blood mononuclear cells, taken in the first trimester of pregnancy. These receptors all come from a female donor with multiple sclerosis, enrolled in a pregnancy study. CDR3s include the opening cysteine and the closing phenylalanine or tryptophan. D genes are given only for firm matches. Rows may omit the clone size; those that give it use once, few, many or a size class.

j_call	d_call	clone_size	v_call	cdr3_aa	cdr3_nt
TRBJ1-1	TRBD1	few	TRBV5-6	CASSLVRTGGLTEAFF	TGTGCCAGCAGCTTGGTACGCACAGGGGGGTTAACTGAAGCTTTCTTT
TRBJ2-2	TRBD1	NA	TRBV7-3	CASTKAQGDGELFF	TGTGCCAGCACCAAGGCACAGGGGGACGGGGAGCTGTTTTTT
TRBJ1-5	TRBD1	once	TRBV6-6	CASSPQGPQPQHF	TGTGCCAGCAGTCCACAGGGGCCCCAGCCCCAGCATTTT
TRBJ2-7	NA	NA	TRBV6-6	CASSYFPRADYEQYF	TGTGCCAGCAGTTACTTCCCCAGGGCCGACTACGAGCAGTACTTC
TRBJ2-7	NA	NA	TRBV7-9	CASSLTYSTSYEQYF	TGTGCCAGCAGCTTAACGTACAGTACCTCCTACGAGCAGTACTTC
TRBJ2-1	NA	NA	TRBV9	CASSVLANNEQFF	TGTGCCAGCAGCGTACTCGCGAACAATGAGCAGTTCTTC
TRBJ1-4	NA	NA	TRBV18	CASSPNVWEGEKLFF	TGTGCCAGCTCACCTAACGTATGGGAGGGTGAAAAACTGTTTTTT
TRBJ1-1	NA	NA	TRBV9	CASSANAGFREAFF	TGTGCCAGCAGCGCCAACGCAGGGTTCCGTGAAGCTTTCTTT
TRBJ1-2	NA	few	TRBV19	CASSLRARDNYGYTF	TGTGCCAGTAGCCTGAGGGCGCGAGATAACTATGGCTACACCTTC
TRBJ2-1	TRBD2	NA	TRBV11-1	CASSLRGGTVDNEQFF	TGTGCCAGCAGCTTACGCGGGGGAACCGTGGACAATGAGCAGTTCTTC
TRBJ2-5	TRBD2	NA	TRBV2	CASRPSGGDQETQYF	TGTGCCAGCAGGCCTAGCGGGGGGGACCAAGAGACCCAGTACTTC
TRBJ2-7	TRBD1	NA	TRBV6-1	CASSGRDRGPGEQYF	TGTGCCAGCAGTGGCCGGGACAGGGGGCCGGGGGAGCAGTACTTC
TRBJ2-1	TRBD2	NA	TRBV5-1	CASSKLLAGGPNEQFF	TGCGCCAGCAGCAAACTCCTAGCGGGGGGGCCGAATGAGCAGTTCTTC
TRBJ1-6	NA	once	TRBV6-1	CASSDRRSSYNSPLHF	TGTGCCAGCAGTGACAGACGGAGCTCCTATAATTCACCCCTCCACTTT
TRBJ1-2	NA	NA	TRBV5-7	CASSSTAGGSYGYTF	TGTGCCAGCAGCTCAACGGCCGGGGGGTCCTATGGCTACACCTTC
TRBJ1-1	NA	NA	TRBV7-6	CASSLMLAKNTEAFF	TGTGCCAGCAGCTTAATGTTGGCCAAGAACACTGAAGCTTTCTTT
TRBJ2-7	TRBD1	NA	TRBV5-4	CASSSGGPYEQYF	TGTGCCAGCAGCTCAGGGGGACCCTACGAACAGTACTTC
TRBJ2-3	NA	NA	TRBV11-2	CASTMRSTDTQYF	TGTGCCAGCACGATGCGGAGCACAGATACGCAGTATTTT
TRBJ1-4	NA	NA	TRBV9	CASSENSGKLFF	TGTGCCAGCAGCGAAAACTCAGGAAAACTGTTTTTT
TRBJ1-1	TRBD1	NA	TRBV5-1	CASSRGQTNTEAFF	TGCGCCAGCAGCCGGGGACAGACGAACACTGAAGCTTTCTTT
TRBJ2-2	NA	NA	TRBV11-3	CASSLRFSGELFF	TGTGCCAGCAGCTTGAGGTTCTCCGGGGAGCTGTTTTTT
TRBJ2-7	TRBD2	NA	TRBV2	CASSPPGGSYEQYF	TGTGCCAGCAGTCCCCCGGGGGGCTCCTACGAGCAGTACTTC
TRBJ2-5	TRBD2	once	TRBV28	CAGRAGGRETQYF	TGTGCCGGGAGGGCGGGGGGCCGGGAGACCCAGTACTTC
TRBJ1-6	NA	NA	TRBV5-1	CASSLAGGSSNSPLHF	TGCGCCAGCAGCTTGGCGGGGGGCAGTTCGAATTCACCCCTCCACTTT
TRBJ1-3	NA	NA	TRBV5-1	CASSLDRTSGNTIYF	TGCGCCAGCAGCTTGGACAGAACCTCTGGAAACACCATATATTTT
TRBJ2-7	NA	once	TRBV6-6	CASSYGHTGYEQYF	TGTGCCAGCAGTTACGGGCATACGGGGTACGAGCAGTACTTC
TRBJ1-1	NA	NA	TRBV7-2	CASSLLGWNTEAFF	TGTGCCAGCAGCCTACTAGGATGGAACACTGAAGCTTTCTTT
TRBJ1-2	NA	NA	TRBV11-2	CASSSSGFGYTF	TGTGCCAGCAGCTCCTCAGGGTTTGGCTACACCTTC
TRBJ1-1	TRBD1	NA	TRBV7-2	CASSLRTGGTPEAFF	TGTGCCAGCAGCTTAAGGACAGGAGGAACACCTGAAGCTTTCTTT
TRBJ2-3	NA	NA	TRBV5-1	CASRPGQGTDTQYF	TGCGCCAGCCGACCGGGACAAGGGACAGATACGCAGTATTTT
TRBJ2-7	NA	NA	TRBV5-1	CASSLEWALYEQYF	TGCGCCAGCAGCTTGGAATGGGCCCTCTACGAGCAGTACTTC
TRBJ2-7	NA	NA	TRBV18	CASSWQGRSYEQYF	TGTGCCAGCTCTTGGCAGGGCCGGTCATACGAGCAGTACTTC
TRBJ2-3	TRBD1	once	TRBV11-3	CASSSSRGPGADTQYF	TGTGCCAGCAGCTCATCCAGGGGGCCTGGGGCAGATACGCAGTATTTT
TRBJ1-1	NA	once	TRBV10-3	CAITGQMNTEAFF	TGTGCCATCACTGGACAGATGAACACTGAAGCTTTCTTT
TRBJ2-1	TRBD2	NA	TRBV14	CASSRRRLAGGFNEQFF	TGTGCCAGCAGCCGGAGGCGGCTAGCGGGGGGTTTCAATGAGCAGTTCTTC
TRBJ2-3	TRBD2	NA	TRBV2	CASRDPRLAGGITDTQYF	TGTGCCAGCAGGGACCCCCGACTAGCGGGGGGGATCACAGATACGCAGTATTTT